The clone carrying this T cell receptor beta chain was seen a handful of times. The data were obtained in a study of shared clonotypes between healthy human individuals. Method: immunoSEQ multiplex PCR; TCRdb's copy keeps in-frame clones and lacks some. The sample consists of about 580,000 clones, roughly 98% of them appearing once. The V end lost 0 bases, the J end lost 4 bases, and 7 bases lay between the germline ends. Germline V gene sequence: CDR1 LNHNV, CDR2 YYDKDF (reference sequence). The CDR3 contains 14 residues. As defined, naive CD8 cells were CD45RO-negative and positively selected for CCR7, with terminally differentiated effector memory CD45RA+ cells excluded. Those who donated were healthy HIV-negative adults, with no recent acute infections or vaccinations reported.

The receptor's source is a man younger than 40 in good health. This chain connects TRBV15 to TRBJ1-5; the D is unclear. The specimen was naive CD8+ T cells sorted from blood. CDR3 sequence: CATSRDSRNQPQHF. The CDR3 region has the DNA TGTGCCACCAGCAGAGATTCGCGTAATCAGCCCCAGCATTTT.